The 30 T cell receptor beta chains below come from one sample, sequenced in a study of T cells in women clearing cervical HPV infection. Profiling relied on immunoSEQ multiplex PCR, and the TCRdb table lists in-frame clones only, not all of them. Its clone listing holds about 28,000 clones. The specimen sequenced was blood buffy coat. Receptor source: a woman aged 18 to 75 with a cervical HPV16 infection that either progressed to CIN3+ or cleared (not recorded which).

A remark on this clone: From the germline J gene comes the end of the CDR3, since the read stops 3 residues before it. The chain joins TRBV19 to TRBJ1-5; D call uncertain. The CDR3 runs 15 residues. Looked up from germline, CDR1 is LNHDA and CDR2 is SQIVND (reference sequence). The germline V and J ends were trimmed by 3 bases and 0 bases, with 9 bases remaining between them. This CDR3 is CASSIFGYSNQPQHF. Partial CDR3 DNA: TGTGCCAGTAGTATCTTCGGTTATAGCAATCAGCCC.

Comment on this clone: The read terminates 3 residues ahead of where the CDR3 ends, so the germline J gene completes it. V and J are TRBV20-1 and TRBJ2-5; 12 bases agree with TRBD2. The CDR3 runs 14 residues. The germline V gene encodes CDR1 DFQATT and CDR2 SNEGSKA (reference sequence). V was clipped by 1 base and J by 5 bases; unmatched bases: 2. This CDR3 is CSARASGRGETQYF. CDR3 bases read: TGCAGTGCTAGAGCTAGCGGGAGGGGCGAGACC.

A note on this clone: The sequenced fragment ends 3 residues before the CDR3 boundary, so the rest is inferred from the germline J gene. This chain connects TRBV7-2 to TRBJ2-5, with 7 nucleotides matching TRBD2. Germline V CDR1 and CDR2: SGHTA, FQGNSA. CDR3 length: 15 amino acids. Germline trimming cut 2 bases from V and 5 bases from J; bases unmatched to any gene: 8. The CDR3 sequence: CASSLQRGLGETQYF. CDR3 DNA (partial): TGTGCCAGCAGCTTACAGCGGGGCCTGGGGGAGACC.

For this clone: The read ends 3 residues early relative to the CDR3; the germline J gene fills the gap. The V gene is TRBV7-6, the J gene TRBJ2-7; 9 bases line up with TRBD1. The CDR3 is made up of 15 amino acids. CDR1 and CDR2 (germline): SGHVS, FNYEAQ. Unmatched junction bases numbered 2, after V lost 1 base and J lost 1 base. CDR3 amino acids: CASSLEQGASYEQYF. The part of the CDR3 DNA that was read is TGTGCCAGCAGCTTAGAACAGGGGGCTTCCTACGAG.

As to this clone: The DNA ends 3 residues before the CDR3 does, and the rest of the CDR3 is filled in from the germline J gene. This chain uses TRBV30 with TRBJ2-7; 7 bases agree with TRBD2. The ends lost 8 bases at V and 5 bases at J; junction bases unmatched: 3. The CDR3 runs to 10 residues. Per germline, CDR1 GTSNPN and CDR2 SVGIG (reference sequence). Incomplete CDR3 DNA: TGTGCCGGCAGCGGGAACGAG. Its translation: CAGSGNE. The whole CDR3 protein reads CAGSGNEQYF.

Regarding this clone: Read sequence stops 3 residues before the CDR3 end, and the germline J gene provides the missing end. The genes are TRBV19 and TRBJ1-2; D call uncertain. CDR1 is LNHDA and CDR2 is SQIVND in the germline V gene (reference sequence). The CDR3 contains 14 residues. The CDR3 loop is CASSTRRGSDDYTF. The CDR3 DNA, read in part, is TGTGCCAGTAGTACCCGACGAGGGTCCGATGAC.

As to this clone: The read ends 3 residues early relative to the CDR3; the germline J gene fills the gap. Other nucleotide sequences from this sample produce the same CDR3. The V gene is TRBV5-1, the J gene TRBJ1-1; the D gene is possibly TRBD1 (5 bases). The CDR3 is 13 amino acids. Germline V gene lookup returns CDR1 SGHRS and CDR2 YFSETQ. The CDR3 DNA, read in part, is TGCGCCAGCAGCTTTACAACGGGGGAAGAA. Its translation is CASSFTTGEE. The full CDR3 reads CASSFTTGEEAFF.

This clone shows up as medium-sized by frequency. The read finishes 3 residues shy of the CDR3 end, and the germline J gene is used to complete it. The rearrangement links TRBV5-1 to TRBJ2-4; weak D call: TRBD1 (5 bases). The CDR3 contains 16 residues. Per the germline V gene, CDR1 is SGHRS and CDR2 is YFSETQ. Trimming took 2 bases from V and 0 from J, leaving 12 bases between them. This CDR3 reads CASSLSDSIAKNIQYF. The CDR3 bases that were read are TGCGCCAGCAGCTTAAGCGACAGCATAGCCAAAAACATT.

For this clone: The CDR3 end lies 3 residues beyond the end of the read and is filled in from the germline J gene. This chain connects TRBV10-1 to TRBJ1-5; 8 bases are a match to TRBD1. V lost 4 bases, J lost 0 bases, and 11 bases stayed unmatched. The CDR3 has 18 amino acids. CDR1 is WNHNN and CDR2 is SYGVQD in the germline V gene (reference sequence). CDR3 sequence: CASSVSDRDDYSNQPQHF. CDR3 bases read: TGCGCCAGCAGTGTATCGGACAGGGATGATTATAGCAATCAGCCC.

For this clone: The read ends 3 residues shy of where the CDR3 ends; the end is completed using the germline J gene. The rearrangement links TRBV5-5 to TRBJ1-3, with D unresolved. The germline V and J ends were trimmed by 1 base and 4 bases, with 12 bases remaining between them. The CDR3 spans 15 residues. Germline loops: CDR1 SGHKS, CDR2 YYEKEE (reference sequence). The CDR3 sequence: CASSLSAAVGNTIYF. The covered CDR3 bases are TGTGCCAGCAGCTTGAGCGCGGCAGTCGGAAACACC.

As for this clone: Coverage ceases 3 residues before the CDR3 finishes, and the germline J gene fills in the end. V usage is TRBV19 and J usage is TRBJ2-1, with a tentative D call TRBD2 (5 bases). Trimming removed 2 bases from V and 6 bases from J, with 14 bases in between. CDR3 length: 15 residues. Germline V gene sequence: CDR1 LNHDA, CDR2 SQIVND (reference sequence). The part of the CDR3 DNA that was read is TGTGCCAGTAGTATAACGTCACAGACTATCAATGAG. Its protein is CASSITSQTINE. The full CDR3 is CASSITSQTINEQFF.

Details on this clone: The CDR3 end is not reached by the read, which stops 3 residues before it; the germline J gene fills it in. The chain is built from TRBV5-1 and TRBJ1-3; the D is unclear. Between the trimmed V and J ends, which lost 3 bases and 4 bases, there was a span of 8 bases. Per germline, CDR1 SGHRS and CDR2 YFSETQ. This CDR3 contains 13 residues. The chain's CDR3 is CASSSRPGNTIYF. Incomplete CDR3 DNA: TGCGCCAGCAGCTCTAGACCCGGAAACACC.

Points on this clone: At one of its ends the junction is not consistent with the germline gene, which may arise from a read error. The read stops 3 residues short of the end of the CDR3; the missing end is completed from the germline J gene. This chain uses TRBV14 with TRBJ1-2, with D possibly TRBD1 on 6 matching bases. CDR3 length: 16 residues. Germline-derived CDR1 and CDR2 are SGHDN and FVKESK. CDR3 DNA, as far as it was read: TGTGCCAGCAGCCAAGGGGGGCCAGACGAGATCTATGGT. Encoded protein: CASSQGGPDEIYG. The CDR3 in its entirety is CASSQGGPDEIYGYTF.

As to this clone: The CDR3 is cut off 3 residues early in the read; its end comes from the germline J gene. The chain has TRBV13 and TRBJ1-1, with D maybe TRBD1 (6 bases). Germline-derived CDR1 and CDR2 are PRHDT and FYEKMQ (reference sequence). The CDR3 extends over 12 amino acids. The CDR3 loop is CASSSIQGEAFF. CDR3 DNA, as far as it was read: TGTGCCAGCAGCTCAATACAGGGCGAA.

For this clone: The CDR3 end lies 3 residues beyond the end of the read and is filled in from the germline J gene. The chain uses TRBV10-1 and TRBJ2-7; D tentatively fits TRBD1 or TRBD2 (5 bases each). Germline V gene lookup returns CDR1 WNHNN and CDR2 SYGVQD (reference sequence). This CDR3 is built from 15 residues. Trimming cost V 3 bases and J 3 bases, with 15 bases left between them. CDR3 protein: CASSDEGHSDYEQYF. CDR3 bases read: TGCGCCAGCAGTGATGAGGGGCATTCTGACTACGAG.

Details on this clone: The read ends 3 residues shy of where the CDR3 ends; the end is completed using the germline J gene. This chain connects TRBV18 to TRBJ2-3, with TRBD1 matching over 8 bases. CDR1 is KGHSH and CDR2 is LQKENI in the germline V gene. CDR3 length: 15 residues. Trimming removed 2 bases from V and 2 bases from J; junction bases left unmatched: 3. CDR3 protein: CASSPGTGDTDTQYF. Incomplete CDR3 DNA: TGTGCCAGCTCACCAGGGACAGGAGACACAGATACG.

For this clone: The read terminates 3 residues before the CDR3 end, so the remaining end is supplied by the germline J gene. The V call is TRBV5-1, the J call TRBJ2-7; TRBD2 might be the D (6 bases). Per the germline V gene, CDR1 is SGHRS and CDR2 is YFSETQ. V shed 3 bases and J shed 0 bases, with 10 bases lying between them. The CDR3 totals 14 residues. CDR3 region: CASSSGTYSYEQYF. The CDR3 bases that were read are TGCGCCAGCAGCTCAGGGACTTACTCCTACGAG.

Worth noting for this clone: The read stops 3 residues short of the end of the CDR3; the missing end is completed from the germline J gene. The chain carries TRBV7-2 and TRBJ1-2; D is perhaps TRBD1 (5 bases). There are 15 residues in the CDR3. The germline V gene has CDR1 SGHTA and CDR2 FQGNSA. The CDR3 DNA, read in part, is TGTGCCAGCAGCTTAGCGCTTGGGGGGTCAGAGAGC. It yields the protein CASSLALGGSES. The CDR3, in full, reads CASSLALGGSESYTF.

Comments on this clone: With the read ending 3 residues before the CDR3 end, the germline J gene is used to fill in that end. This sequence joins TRBV18 and TRBJ1-1; tentatively, D is TRBD1 (6 bases). This CDR3 spans 15 amino acids. Germline V lookup: CDR1 KGHSH, CDR2 LQKENI. Trimming stripped 5 bases from V and 5 bases from J, with 18 bases between. CDR3 sequence reads: CASSGEEGGLTEAFF. The CDR3 bases that were read are TGTGCCAGCTCAGGAGAGGAGGGGGGGTTGACTGAA.

On this clone itself: The observed sequence ends 3 residues before the CDR3 terminus, with the missing tail filled in from the germline J gene. The chain is built from TRBV7-9 and TRBJ1-1, with TRBD1 identical over 7 bases. Germline assignment: CDR1 SEHNR and CDR2 FQNEAQ (reference sequence). The V segment lost 3 bases and the J segment 1 base; nucleotides outside the gene matches: 2. This CDR3 spans 14 amino acids. The DNA read from the CDR3 is TGTGCCAGCAGCTTGGGACAGCCGAACACTGAA. Translated, it gives CASSLGQPNTE. The entire CDR3 protein reads CASSLGQPNTEAFF.

For this clone: Coverage ceases 3 residues before the CDR3 finishes, and the germline J gene fills in the end. The chain uses TRBV11-2 and TRBJ2-7; D call uncertain. The CDR3 is 12 residues long. Germline V lookup: CDR1 SGHAT, CDR2 FQNNGV. V gave up 2 bases and J gave up 5 bases, with 7 bases separating them. CDR3 sequence: CASSLNIHEQYF. The DNA read from the CDR3 is TGTGCCAGCAGCTTAAACATCCACGAG.

On this clone: Its ends do not fully match the called genes, so a read error is possible. The sequenced fragment ends 3 residues before the CDR3 boundary, so the rest is inferred from the germline J gene. The V call is TRBV29-1, the J call TRBJ1-2, with D possibly TRBD1 on 6 matching bases. The CDR3 consists of 14 residues. Germline V lookup: CDR1 SQVTM, CDR2 ANQGSEA. Here the CDR3 reads CSVDGRTVNHGYTF. CDR3 bases read: TGCAGCGTTGATGGTAGGACAGTTAACCATGGC.

As concerns this clone: The CDR3 is cut off 3 residues early in the read; its end comes from the germline J gene. The chain couples TRBV7-3 to TRBJ2-1; 9 nucleotides agree with TRBD2. The CDR3 extends over 14 amino acids. The germline gives CDR1 SGHTA, CDR2 FQGTGA. J gave up 5 bases and V 4 bases, and 3 bases lay outside the gene matches. Partial CDR3 DNA: TGTGCCAGCAGCTATAGCGGGAGCAACAATGAG. Translating it yields CASSYSGSNNE. In full, the CDR3 reads CASSYSGSNNEQFF.

For this clone: Read data end 3 residues before the CDR3 end; the end is taken from the germline J gene. The sample contains more than one DNA sequence encoding this CDR3. The chain joins TRBV6-1 to TRBJ2-7, with 13 nucleotides matching TRBD2. Unmatched junction bases numbered 1, after V lost 1 base and J lost 4 bases. The CDR3 runs to 15 residues. The germline V gene encodes CDR1 MNHNS and CDR2 SASEGT. Partial CDR3 DNA: TGTGCCAGCAGTGAAGGGACTAGCGGGAGTTACGAG. This gives the protein CASSEGTSGSYE. The whole CDR3 protein is CASSEGTSGSYEQYF.

About this clone: The sequence runs out 3 residues before the end of the CDR3; the remainder is reconstructed from the germline J gene. J is TRBJ2-3 and V is TRBV20-1; the match to TRBD1 covers 11 bases. There are 16 residues in the CDR3. The germline V gene encodes CDR1 DFQATT and CDR2 SNEGSKA (reference sequence). CDR3 DNA, as far as it was read: TGCAGTGCTAGAGTAGGGACAGGGGGTACCCAAGAGACG. Protein product: CSARVGTGGTQET. The complete CDR3 reads CSARVGTGGTQETQYF.

On this clone: The read finishes 3 residues shy of the CDR3 end, and the germline J gene is used to complete it. This chain joins TRBV18 and TRBJ2-4, with a tentative D call TRBD1 (6 bases). Per the germline V gene, CDR1 is KGHSH and CDR2 is LQKENI. CDR3 length: 16 residues. The CDR3 here is CASSGPQGPNNYGQYF. CDR3 DNA, as far as it was read: TGTGCCAGCTCAGGGCCACAGGGACCTAATAACTATGGT.

Regarding this clone: The CDR3 end is not reached by the read, which stops 3 residues before it; the germline J gene fills it in. This sample also contains other DNA sequences that code for the same CDR3. The chain has TRBV20-1 and TRBJ1-3; D unclear. The CDR3 extends over 14 amino acids. With 3 bases removed from V and 2 bases from J, the gap between germline ends came to 11 bases. Per the germline V gene, CDR1 is DFQATT and CDR2 is SNEGSKA (reference sequence). This chain's CDR3 is CSASLRGAGNTIYF. The sequenced CDR3 bases are TGCAGTGCTAGTTTGCGGGGTGCTGGAAACACC.

About this clone: The CDR3 is cut off 3 residues early in the read; its end comes from the germline J gene. The chain couples TRBV20-1 to TRBJ2-3; the D gene is possibly TRBD2 (7 bases). This CDR3 comprises 12 residues. Looked up from germline, CDR1 is DFQATT and CDR2 is SNEGSKA (reference sequence). CDR3 residues: CSASIGGETQYF. The covered CDR3 bases are TGCAGTGCTAGTATAGGGGGGGAGACG.

The CDR3: CASSYSIGANQPQHF. Partial CDR3 DNA: TGTGCCAGCAGTTACTCGATTGGGGCAAATCAGCCC. The J gene is TRBJ1-5, the V gene TRBV6-2 or TRBV6-3; weak D call: TRBD1 (5 bases). Read data end 3 residues before the CDR3 end; the end is taken from the germline J gene. V was trimmed by 0 bases and J by 4 bases, leaving 10 bases between them. The CDR3 sequence is 15 residues long. Germline assignment: CDR1 MNHEY and CDR2 SVGEGT.

About this clone: The CDR3 end falls 3 residues outside the read, so it is completed with the germline J gene. The chain uses TRBV5-1 and TRBJ1-1, with D possibly being TRBD1 (5 bases). This CDR3 is built from 15 residues. Between the trimmed V and J ends, which lost 4 bases and 4 bases, there was a span of 17 bases. Germline loops: CDR1 SGHRS, CDR2 YFSETQ. CDR3 region: CASSPRPQGPTEAFF. The sequenced CDR3 bases are TGCGCCAGCAGCCCGAGGCCCCAGGGTCCCACTGAA.